This T cell receptor (beta chain) emerged from a study of blood T cell repertoires in COVID-19. Clones were read by immunoSEQ multiplex PCR, and TCRdb kept only the in-frame ones, dropping some. The sample includes 450,000 or so clones, over 85% seen only once; the top ten take about 0.91%. This clone was counted once. The Seattle site enrolled patients during active infection and followed them longitudinally. Sequencing was performed on peripheral blood. The sequence derives from a man between 18 and 29 years old with COVID-19, enrolled during active disease.

Here the CDR3 reads CASSQDQQGWEQYF. The CDR3 DNA reads as TGCGCCAGCAGCCAAGATCAGCAGGGATGGGAGCAGTACTTC. This rearrangement joins TRBV4-1 to TRBJ2-7, with a tentative D call TRBD1 (5 bases). CDR3 length: 14 amino acids. Deletions cut 0 bases from V and 7 bases from J, with 13 bases between. Germline CDR1 MGHRA, CDR2 YSYEKL.